This entry lists 11 T cell receptor beta chains sequenced from one sample in a study of OX40 agonist ivuxolimab in advanced cancers. Some clones are missing from TCRdb's copy, which holds only in-frame ones; the method was immunoSEQ multiplex PCR. Here the sample spans about 70,000 clones, around 88% being singletons. The material was CD4+ or CD8+ T cells sorted from blood, obtained in a trial of the OX40 agonist ivuxolimab. The receptors shown here come from an adult with an advanced solid tumor such as melanoma, head and neck, liver or kidney cancer.

V usage is TRBV10-2 and J usage is TRBJ1-4, with a possible D match to TRBD1 (5 bases). CDR3 length: 14 amino acids. Germline V gives CDR1 WSHSY, CDR2 SAAADI. The germline V and J ends were trimmed by 9 bases and 11 bases, with 22 bases remaining between them. The CDR3 loop reads CASPRGQGSGKLFF. The DNA of the CDR3 is TGCGCCAGTCCCCGGGGCCAGGGTTCAGGGAAACTGTTTTTT.

With respect to this clone: Other DNA sequences from this sample encode an identical CDR3 as well. The chain carries TRBV9 and TRBJ2-7; no definite D call. This CDR3 has 13 amino acids. Trimming removed 1 base at V and 7 bases at J, with 12 bases between. Germline V gene sequence: CDR1 SGDLS, CDR2 YYNGEE. The CDR3 DNA reads as TGTGCCAGCAGCGTACTAAGTGGGTTTGAGCAGTACTTC. Its protein is CASSVLSGFEQYF. The complete variable domain, with remaining parts taken from reference TRBV9 and TRBJ2-7, reads DSGVTQTPKHLITATGQRVTLRCSPRSGDLSVYWYQQSLDQGLQFLIQYYNGEERAKGNILERFSAQQFPDLHSELNLSSLELGDSALYFCASSVLSGFEQYFGPGTRLTVT.

The J gene is TRBJ1-1, the V gene TRBV11-1; TRBD1 matches at 8 bases. The CDR3 contains 15 residues. CDR1 is SGHAT, CDR2 FQDESV, per germline (reference sequence). The V segment lost 5 bases and the J segment 2 bases; nucleotides outside the gene matches: 7. The DNA for the CDR3 is TGTGCCAGCAGCCCCCTCGGACAGGGTAACACTGAAGCTTTCTTT. Translated: CASSPLGQGNTEAFF.

As DNA, the CDR3 is TGTGCCAGCAGCGATAAGTCCGGGACTAGCGGGAATATAAAAGAGACCCAGTACTTC. It translates to CASSDKSGTSGNIKETQYF. The gene calls are TRBV11-1 and TRBJ2-5, with 13 bases matching TRBD2. Germline-derived CDR1 and CDR2 are SGHAT and FQDESV (reference sequence). This CDR3 contains 19 residues. V was clipped by 5 bases and J by 3 bases; unmatched bases: 15.

V usage is TRBV5-1 and J usage is TRBJ2-1; 9 positions agree with TRBD2. The V and J ends lost 0 bases and 7 bases, in that order; junction bases with no gene match: 8. This CDR3 has 16 residues. The germline V gene encodes CDR1 SGHRS and CDR2 YFSETQ. In DNA, the CDR3 is TGCGCCAGCAGCTTGGAACCCGCGGGAGGGGTAAATGAGCAGTTCTTC. This codes for CASSLEPAGGVNEQFF.

J is TRBJ2-5 and V is TRBV6-5; no definite D call. Germline V CDR1 and CDR2: MNHEY, SVGAGI. The CDR3 is 10 amino acids. V dropped 6 bases and J dropped 11 bases, with 10 bases sitting between them. The CDR3 DNA is TGTGCCAGCAGCCAAAGCCGACAGTACTTC. It translates to CASSQSRQYF.

This chain connects TRBV5-5 to TRBJ2-3; no clear D gene. Germline loops: CDR1 SGHKS, CDR2 YYEKEE (reference sequence). This CDR3 has 13 residues. V was shortened by 0 bases and J by 4 bases, with 6 bases between the two germline ends. CDR3: CASSLARPDTQYF. The CDR3 nucleotides read TGTGCCAGCAGCTTGGCCCGCCCAGATACGCAGTATTTT.

The chain employs TRBV6-5 and TRBJ1-3, with D possibly being TRBD1 (5 bases). This CDR3 region has 16 residues. With 0 bases removed from V and 2 bases from J, the gap between germline ends came to 11 bases. Germline V CDR1 and CDR2: MNHEY, SVGAGI. CDR3 nucleotides: TGTGCCAGCAGTTACTCCTCGGGGACTGCTGGAAACACCATATATTTT. Its protein is CASSYSSGTAGNTIYF.

CDR3 sequence reads: CASSSRTVNTGELFF. For the CDR3, the DNA is TGTGCCAGCAGCTCCCGGACGGTGAACACCGGGGAGCTGTTTTTT. The J gene is TRBJ2-2, the V gene TRBV11-3; D gene ambiguous. Germline CDR1 is SGHNT and CDR2 is YENEEA. This CDR3 contains 15 residues. Trimming pared 4 bases from V and 1 base from J, leaving 10 bases between.

This rearrangement joins TRBV10-3 to TRBJ2-1; 14 positions agree with TRBD2. The CDR3 contains 15 residues. Germline assignment: CDR1 ENHRY and CDR2 SYGVKD. Losses at the gene ends were 6 bases for V and 10 bases for J; bases not matched to a gene: 8. The CDR3 protein is CAIRPGLAGASEQFF. The CDR3 DNA is TGTGCCATCAGACCGGGACTAGCGGGAGCAAGCGAGCAGTTCTTC.

This chain uses TRBV9 with TRBJ2-7; TRBD1 matches 7 bases. This CDR3 is 14 amino acids long. V lost 2 bases and J lost 2; bases outside the gene matches: 4. The V gene's germline CDR1 is SGDLS and CDR2 YYNGEE. The CDR3 nucleotides read TGTGCCAGCAGCGTGGGACAGTCAGCCTACGAGCAGTACTTC. Amino acid sequence: CASSVGQSAYEQYF. Complete variable domain (other parts from reference TRBV9 and TRBJ2-7): DSGVTQTPKHLITATGQRVTLRCSPRSGDLSVYWYQQSLDQGLQFLIQYYNGEERAKGNILERFSAQQFPDLHSELNLSSLELGDSALYFCASSVGQSAYEQYFGPGTRLTVT.